This entry concerns a single T cell receptor (beta chain). These data originate in a study of shared clonotypes between healthy human individuals. CDR3 length equals 16 residues. Trimming removed 1 base from V and 6 bases from J; junction bases left unmatched: 9. The germline CDR1 and CDR2 sequences are MGHRA and YSYEKL. The assay was immunoSEQ multiplex PCR, and TCRdb's table has in-frame clones only and misses some. The table lists about 530,000 clones, 75% to 80% of them singletons. The chain carries TRBV4-1 and TRBJ2-7; the match to TRBD2 covers 10 bases. The sequence was obtained from a woman aged 40 to 50 in good health. Some clones in this sample may be carry-over from other donors' samples. Sequencing input: PBMCs. In DNA form, the CDR3 reads TGCGCCAGCAGCCAAGTCACGGGGCTAGCGGGAGTCGAGCAGTACTTC. Translated, it gives CASSQVTGLAGVEQYF.